This T cell receptor (beta chain) comes out of a study of blood T cell repertoires in COVID-19. Whole-study context: Sites in the United States, Italy and Spain provided acute and convalescent COVID-19 samples.

Source study methods: Estimates of nucleated cell counts were drawn from the amplification of reference gene primers. Profiling relied on immunoSEQ multiplex PCR, and the TCRdb table lists in-frame clones only, not all of them. That table supplies the V and J calls and clone size; D and trimming were determined from the DNA. This sample has approximately 120,000 clones, with under 90% found just once. Source material: peripheral blood. The clonotype originates from a woman aged 45-59 years with acute or convalescent COVID-19.

Here the CDR3 reads CASSLGTGINEQYF. The CDR3 nucleotides are TGCGCCAGCAGCTTAGGGACAGGCATAAACGAGCAGTACTTC. The chain uses TRBV5-1 and TRBJ2-7; TRBD1 matches 8 bases. The CDR3 runs 14 residues. Germline V gives CDR1 SGHRS, CDR2 YFSETQ. Losses at the gene ends were 2 bases for V and 5 bases for J; bases not matched to a gene: 6.